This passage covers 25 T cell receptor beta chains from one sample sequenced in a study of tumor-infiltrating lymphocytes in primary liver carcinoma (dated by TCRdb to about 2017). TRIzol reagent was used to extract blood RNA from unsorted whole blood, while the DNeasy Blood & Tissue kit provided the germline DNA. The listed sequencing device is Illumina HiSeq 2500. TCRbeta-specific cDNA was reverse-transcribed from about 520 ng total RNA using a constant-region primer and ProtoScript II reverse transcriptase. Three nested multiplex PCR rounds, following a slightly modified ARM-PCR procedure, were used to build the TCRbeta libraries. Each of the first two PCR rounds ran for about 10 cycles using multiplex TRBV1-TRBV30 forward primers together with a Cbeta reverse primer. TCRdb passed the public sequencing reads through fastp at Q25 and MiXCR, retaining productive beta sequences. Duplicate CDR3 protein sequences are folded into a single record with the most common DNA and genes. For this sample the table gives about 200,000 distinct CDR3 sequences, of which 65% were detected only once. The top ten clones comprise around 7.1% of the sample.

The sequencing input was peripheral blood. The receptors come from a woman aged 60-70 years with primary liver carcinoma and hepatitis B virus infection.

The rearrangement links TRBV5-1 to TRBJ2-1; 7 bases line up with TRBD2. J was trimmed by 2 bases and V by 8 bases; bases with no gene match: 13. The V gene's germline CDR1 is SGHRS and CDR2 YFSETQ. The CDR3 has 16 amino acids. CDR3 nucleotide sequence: TGCGCCAGTAGCACGGCTACTAGCGATGCCTACAATGAGCAGTTCTTC. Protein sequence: CASSTATSDAYNEQFF.

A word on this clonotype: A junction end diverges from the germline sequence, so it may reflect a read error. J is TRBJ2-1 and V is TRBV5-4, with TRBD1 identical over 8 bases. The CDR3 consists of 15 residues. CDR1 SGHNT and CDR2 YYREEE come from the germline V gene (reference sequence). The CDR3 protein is CASSVGQGAYNGQFF. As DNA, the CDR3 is TGTGCCAGCAGCGTGGGCCAGGGGGCCTACAATGGGCAGTTCTTC. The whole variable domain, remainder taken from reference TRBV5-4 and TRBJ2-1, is ETGVTQSPTHLIKTRGQQVTLRCSSQSGHNTVSWYQQALGQGPQFIFQYYREEENGRGNFPPRFSGLQFPNYSSELNVNALELDDSALYLCASSVGQGAYNGQFFGPGTRLTVL.

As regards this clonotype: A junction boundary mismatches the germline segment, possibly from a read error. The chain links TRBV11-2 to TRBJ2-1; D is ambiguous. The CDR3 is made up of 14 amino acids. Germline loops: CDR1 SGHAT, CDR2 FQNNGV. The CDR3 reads CAGSLRSGDNEQFF. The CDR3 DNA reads TGTGCCGGCAGCTTGAGATCAGGAGACAATGAGCAGTTCTTC.

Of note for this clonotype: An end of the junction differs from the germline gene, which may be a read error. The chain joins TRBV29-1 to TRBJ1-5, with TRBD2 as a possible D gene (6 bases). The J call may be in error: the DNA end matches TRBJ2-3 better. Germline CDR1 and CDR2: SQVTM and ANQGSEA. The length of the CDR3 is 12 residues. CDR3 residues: CSVGGSNQPQYF. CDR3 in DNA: TGCAGTGTTGGGGGGAGTAATCAGCCCCAGTATTTT.

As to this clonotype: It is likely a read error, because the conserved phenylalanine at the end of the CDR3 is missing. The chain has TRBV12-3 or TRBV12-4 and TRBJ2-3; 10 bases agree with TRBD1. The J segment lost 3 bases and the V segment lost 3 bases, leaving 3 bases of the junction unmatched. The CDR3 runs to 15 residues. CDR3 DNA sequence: TGTGCCAGCAGTTTCGACAGGGGGCGGACAGATACGCAGTATCTT. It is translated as CASSFDRGRTDTQYL.

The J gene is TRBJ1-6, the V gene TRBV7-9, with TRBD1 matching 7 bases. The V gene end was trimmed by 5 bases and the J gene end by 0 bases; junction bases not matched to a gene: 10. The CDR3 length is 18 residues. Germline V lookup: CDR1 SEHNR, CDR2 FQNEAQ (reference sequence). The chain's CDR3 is CASSRGHRGSSYNSPLHF. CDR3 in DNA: TGTGCCAGCAGCCGAGGGCACAGGGGAAGCTCCTATAATTCACCCCTCCACTTT.

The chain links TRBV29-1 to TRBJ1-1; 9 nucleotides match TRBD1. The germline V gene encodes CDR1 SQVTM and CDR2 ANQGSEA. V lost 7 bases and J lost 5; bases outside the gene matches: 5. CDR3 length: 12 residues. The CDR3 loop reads CSAIGQGTEAFF. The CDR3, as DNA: TGCAGCGCCATCGGACAGGGGACTGAAGCTTTCTTT.

The CDR3 DNA reads TGCGCCAGCAGCTTTATTCGGGGGGACGCCACAGATACGCAGTATTTT. This sequence encodes CASSFIRGDATDTQYF. The chain links TRBV5-1 to TRBJ2-3, with 7 bases matching TRBD2. The CDR3 is 16 amino acids. Germline CDR1 is SGHRS and CDR2 is YFSETQ. J gave up 2 bases and V 2 bases, and 8 bases lay outside the gene matches. The full variable domain, rest sourced from reference TRBV5-1 and TRBJ2-3, is KAGVTQTPRYLIKTRGQQVTLSCSPISGHRSVSWYQQTPGQGLQFLFEYFSETQRNKGNFPGRFSGRQFSNSRSEMNVSTLELGDSALYLCASSFIRGDATDTQYFGPGTRLTVL.

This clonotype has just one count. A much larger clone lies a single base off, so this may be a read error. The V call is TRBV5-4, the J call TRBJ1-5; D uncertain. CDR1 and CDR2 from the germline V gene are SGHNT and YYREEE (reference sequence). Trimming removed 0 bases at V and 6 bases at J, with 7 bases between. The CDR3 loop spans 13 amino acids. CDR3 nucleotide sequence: TGTGCCAGCAGCTTGGTTCCGGGTCAGCCCCAGCATTTT. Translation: CASSLVPGQPQHF.

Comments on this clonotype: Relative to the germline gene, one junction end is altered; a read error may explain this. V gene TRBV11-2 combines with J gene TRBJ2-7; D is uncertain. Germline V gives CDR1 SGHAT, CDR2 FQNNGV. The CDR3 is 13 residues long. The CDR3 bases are TGTGCCAGCAGCGCCGCTTGGGTCTACGAGCAATACTTC. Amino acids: CASSAAWVYEQYF.

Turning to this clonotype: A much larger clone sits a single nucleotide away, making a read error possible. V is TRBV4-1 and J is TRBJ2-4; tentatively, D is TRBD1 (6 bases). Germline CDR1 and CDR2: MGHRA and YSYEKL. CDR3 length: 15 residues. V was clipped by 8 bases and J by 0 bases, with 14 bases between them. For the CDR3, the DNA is TGCGCCAGCCGGGACATCCCCTTAGCCAAAAACATTCAGTACTTC. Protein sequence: CASRDIPLAKNIQYF.

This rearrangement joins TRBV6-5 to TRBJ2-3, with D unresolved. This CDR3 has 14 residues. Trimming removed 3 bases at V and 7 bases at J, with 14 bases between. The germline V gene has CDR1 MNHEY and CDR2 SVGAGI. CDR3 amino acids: CASSYVSGIHTQYF. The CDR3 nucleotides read TGTGCCAGCAGTTATGTGTCCGGCATACATACGCAGTATTTT.

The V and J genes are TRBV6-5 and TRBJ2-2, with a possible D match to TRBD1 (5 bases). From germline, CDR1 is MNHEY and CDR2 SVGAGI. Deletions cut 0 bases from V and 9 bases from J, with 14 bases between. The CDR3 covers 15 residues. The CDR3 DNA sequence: TGTGCCAGCAGTTACTCGATAGGGTGGGGCTGGGAGCTGTTTTTT. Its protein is CASSYSIGWGWELFF.

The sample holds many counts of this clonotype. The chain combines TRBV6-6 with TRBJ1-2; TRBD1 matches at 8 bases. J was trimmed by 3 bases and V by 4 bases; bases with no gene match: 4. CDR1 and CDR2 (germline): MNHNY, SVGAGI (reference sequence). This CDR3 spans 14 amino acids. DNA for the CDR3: TGTGCCAGCAGTTCGGCACAGGGGGACTATGGCTACACCTTC. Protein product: CASSSAQGDYGYTF.

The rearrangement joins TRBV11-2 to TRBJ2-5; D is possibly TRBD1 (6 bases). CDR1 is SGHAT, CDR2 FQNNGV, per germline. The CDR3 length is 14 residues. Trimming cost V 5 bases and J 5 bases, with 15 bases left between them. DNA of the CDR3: TGTGCCAGCAGCCCGACAGGATTGCGGGAGACCCAGTACTTC. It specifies CASSPTGLRETQYF.

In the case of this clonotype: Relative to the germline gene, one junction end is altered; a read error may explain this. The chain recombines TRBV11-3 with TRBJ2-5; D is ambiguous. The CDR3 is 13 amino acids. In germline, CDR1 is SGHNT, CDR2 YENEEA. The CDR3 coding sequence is TGTGCCAACAGCTTAGGAGAGATCGAGACCCAGTACTTC. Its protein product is CANSLGEIETQYF.

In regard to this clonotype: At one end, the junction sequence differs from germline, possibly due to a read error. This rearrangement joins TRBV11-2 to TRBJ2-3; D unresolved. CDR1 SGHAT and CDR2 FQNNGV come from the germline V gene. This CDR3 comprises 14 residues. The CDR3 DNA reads TGTGCCAGCAGACTGAGCAGGAGTGGGGATACGCGGTATTTT. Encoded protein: CASRLSRSGDTRYF.

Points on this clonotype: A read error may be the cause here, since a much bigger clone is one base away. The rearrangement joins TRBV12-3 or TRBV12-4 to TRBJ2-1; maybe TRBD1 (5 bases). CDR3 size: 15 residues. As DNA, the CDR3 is TGTGCCAGCAGTTTCGGTAGGGGTAAACACAATGAGCAGCTCTTC. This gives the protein CASSFGRGKHNEQLF.

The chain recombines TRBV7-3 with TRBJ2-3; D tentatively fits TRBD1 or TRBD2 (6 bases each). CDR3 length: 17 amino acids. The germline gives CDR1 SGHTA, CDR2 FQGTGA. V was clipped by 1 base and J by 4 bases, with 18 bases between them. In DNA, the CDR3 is TGTGCCAGCAGCTTAAACGGAAGGGGGGCTAGCTCAGATACGCAGTATTTT. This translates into CASSLNGRGASSDTQYF.

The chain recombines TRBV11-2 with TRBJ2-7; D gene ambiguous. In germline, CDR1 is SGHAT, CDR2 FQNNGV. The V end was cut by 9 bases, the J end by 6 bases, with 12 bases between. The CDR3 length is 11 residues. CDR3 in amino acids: CASNLTTEQYF. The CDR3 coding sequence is TGTGCCAGTAACTTAACGACCGAGCAGTACTTC.

The CDR3 DNA follows: TGTGCCAGCAGTTACGAAGGTTTGGTCTGCTACACCTTC. It specifies CASSYEGLVCYTF. This chain uses TRBV6-5 with TRBJ1-2; D remains unclear. Germline lookup yields CDR1 MNHEY and CDR2 SVGAGI. Trimming cost V 2 bases and J 9 bases, with 13 bases left between them. The CDR3 contains 13 residues.

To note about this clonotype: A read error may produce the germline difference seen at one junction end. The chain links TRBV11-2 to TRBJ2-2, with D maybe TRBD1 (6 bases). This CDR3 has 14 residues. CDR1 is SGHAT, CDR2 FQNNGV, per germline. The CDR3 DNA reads TGTGCCAGTACAGGGCAGCCGAACACCGGGGAGCTGTATTTT. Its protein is CASTGQPNTGELYF. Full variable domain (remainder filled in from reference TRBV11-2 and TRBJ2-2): EAGVAQSPRYKIIEKRQSVAFWCNPISGHATLYWYQQILGQGPKLLIQFQNNGVVDDSQLPKDRFSAERLKGVDSTLKIQPAKLEDSAVYLCASTGQPNTGELYFGEGSRLTVL.

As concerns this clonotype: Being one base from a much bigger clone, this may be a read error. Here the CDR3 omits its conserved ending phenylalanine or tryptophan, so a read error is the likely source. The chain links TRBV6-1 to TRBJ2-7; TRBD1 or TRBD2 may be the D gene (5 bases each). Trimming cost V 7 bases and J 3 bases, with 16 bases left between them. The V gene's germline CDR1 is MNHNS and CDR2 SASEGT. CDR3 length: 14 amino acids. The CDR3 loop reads CASTRQTGNYEQYL. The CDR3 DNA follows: TGTGCCAGCACCCGACAGACGGGGAACTACGAGCAGTACTTA.

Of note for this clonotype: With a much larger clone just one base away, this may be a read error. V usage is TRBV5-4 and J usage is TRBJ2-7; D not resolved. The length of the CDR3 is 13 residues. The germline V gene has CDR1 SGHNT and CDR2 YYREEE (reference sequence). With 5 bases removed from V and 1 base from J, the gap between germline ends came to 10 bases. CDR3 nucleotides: TGTGCCAGCAGTCGACTCAGTTCCTACGAGCAGTACTTC. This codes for CASSRLSSYEQYF.

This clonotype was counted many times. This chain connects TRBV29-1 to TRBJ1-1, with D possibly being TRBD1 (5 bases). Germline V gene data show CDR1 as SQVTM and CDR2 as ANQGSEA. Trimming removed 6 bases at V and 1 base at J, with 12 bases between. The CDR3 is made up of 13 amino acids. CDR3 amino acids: CSVATGGNTEAFF. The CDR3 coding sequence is TGCAGCGTCGCCACGGGGGGGAACACTGAAGCTTTCTTT.